This TCR beta chain derives from a study of CD8+CD57+ T cells in acquired aplastic anemia. Researchers used genomic DNA as the template to profile TCR beta VDJ and CDR3. TCRdb reprocessed the reads via MiXCR and lists one record per CDR3 protein. The table includes roughly 170,000 distinct CDR3 sequences, under 75% detected once. At least ten counts were recorded for this clonotype. Germline V gene sequence: CDR1 MNHNY, CDR2 SVGAGI (reference sequence). V shed 10 bases and J 5 bases; nucleotides not matched to a gene: 4. CDR3 size: 13 residues. Specimen: sorted CD4+, CD8+, or CD8+CD57+ T cells (not recorded which) from PBMCs. The sequence was obtained from a human donor in good health. The chain is built from TRBV6-6 and TRBJ2-7, with 14 bases that match TRBD2. CDR3: CATLGLAGDEQYF. The CDR3 DNA reads as TGTGCCACCCTGGGACTAGCGGGAGACGAGCAGTACTTC.